The source of this T cell receptor beta chain is a study of control samples from healthy donors and cancer patients. This CDR3 region has 18 residues. V lost 2 bases to trimming and J lost 3 bases; unmatched junction nucleotides: 11. The germline gives CDR1 LNHDA, CDR2 SQIVND (reference sequence). The data were produced by immunoSEQ multiplex PCR, yet TCRdb's version contains in-frame clones alone and is incomplete. The sample holds around 71,000 clones, 90% seen once. Sequencing used PBMCs. The clonotype comes from a woman aged 45-60 years with colorectal cancer. The gene calls are TRBV19 and TRBJ1-5; 9 bases match TRBD1. This chain's CDR3 is CASSILTPGQGDNQPQHF. DNA for the CDR3: TGTGCCAGTAGTATACTCACCCCGGGACAGGGTGACAATCAGCCCCAGCATTTT.